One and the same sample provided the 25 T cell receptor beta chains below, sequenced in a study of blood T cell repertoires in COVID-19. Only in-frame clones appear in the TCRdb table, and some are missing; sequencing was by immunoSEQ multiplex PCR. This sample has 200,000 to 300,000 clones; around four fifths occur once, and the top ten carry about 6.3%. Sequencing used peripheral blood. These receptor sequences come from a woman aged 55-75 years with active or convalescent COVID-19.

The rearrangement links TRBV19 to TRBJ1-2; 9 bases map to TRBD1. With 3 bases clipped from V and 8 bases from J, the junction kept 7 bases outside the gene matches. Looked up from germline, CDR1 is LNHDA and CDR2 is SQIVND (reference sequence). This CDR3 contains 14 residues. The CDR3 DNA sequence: TGTGCCAGTAGTATCCCGGGGACAGGGAGAGGCTACACCTTC. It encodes CASSIPGTGRGYTF.

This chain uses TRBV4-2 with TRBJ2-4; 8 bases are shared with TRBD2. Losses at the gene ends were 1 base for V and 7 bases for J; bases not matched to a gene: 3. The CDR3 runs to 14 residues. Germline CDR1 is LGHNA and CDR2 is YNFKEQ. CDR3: CASSQVGGANIQYF. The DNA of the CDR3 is TGTGCCAGCAGCCAAGTCGGGGGGGCGAACATTCAGTACTTC.

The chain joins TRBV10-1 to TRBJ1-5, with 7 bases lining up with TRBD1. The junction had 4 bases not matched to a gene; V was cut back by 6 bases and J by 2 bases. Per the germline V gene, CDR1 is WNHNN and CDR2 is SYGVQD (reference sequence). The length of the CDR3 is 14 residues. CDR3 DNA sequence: TGCGCCAGCAGGCCTGGGACAGGCAATCAGCCCCAGCATTTT. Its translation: CASRPGTGNQPQHF.

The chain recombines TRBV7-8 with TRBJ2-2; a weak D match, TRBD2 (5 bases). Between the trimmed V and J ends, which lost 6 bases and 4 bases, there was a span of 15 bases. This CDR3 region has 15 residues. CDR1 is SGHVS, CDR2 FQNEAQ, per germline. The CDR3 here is CASRRGETGTGELFF. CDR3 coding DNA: TGTGCCAGCAGGCGTGGGGAGACCGGCACCGGGGAGCTGTTTTTT.

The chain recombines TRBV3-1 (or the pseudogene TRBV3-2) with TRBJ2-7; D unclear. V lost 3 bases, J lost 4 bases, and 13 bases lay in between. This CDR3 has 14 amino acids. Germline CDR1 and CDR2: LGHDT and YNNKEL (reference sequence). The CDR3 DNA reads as TGTGCCAGCAGCCAGAGTCTAGAACCGTACGAGCAGTACTTC. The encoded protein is CASSQSLEPYEQYF.

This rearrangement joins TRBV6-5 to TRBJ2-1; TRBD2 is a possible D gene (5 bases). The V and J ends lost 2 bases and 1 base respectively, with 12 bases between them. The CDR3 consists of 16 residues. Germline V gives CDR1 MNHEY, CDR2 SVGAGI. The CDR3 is CASSYQLAGSYNEQFF. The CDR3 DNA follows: TGTGCCAGCAGTTACCAGCTAGCCGGGTCCTACAATGAGCAGTTCTTC.

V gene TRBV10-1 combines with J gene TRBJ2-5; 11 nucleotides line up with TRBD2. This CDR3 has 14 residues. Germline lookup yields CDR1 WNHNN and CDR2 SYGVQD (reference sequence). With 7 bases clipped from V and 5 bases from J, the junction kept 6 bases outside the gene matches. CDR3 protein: CASNPSGRLETQYF. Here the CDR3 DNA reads TGCGCCAGCAACCCTAGCGGGAGGCTGGAGACCCAGTACTTC.

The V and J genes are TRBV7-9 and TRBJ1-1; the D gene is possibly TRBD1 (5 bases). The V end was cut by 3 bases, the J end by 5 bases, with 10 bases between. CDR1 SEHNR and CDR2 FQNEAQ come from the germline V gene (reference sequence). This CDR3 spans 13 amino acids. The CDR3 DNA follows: TGTGCCAGCAGCTTGGGGGGAAGAACTGAAGCTTTCTTT. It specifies CASSLGGRTEAFF.

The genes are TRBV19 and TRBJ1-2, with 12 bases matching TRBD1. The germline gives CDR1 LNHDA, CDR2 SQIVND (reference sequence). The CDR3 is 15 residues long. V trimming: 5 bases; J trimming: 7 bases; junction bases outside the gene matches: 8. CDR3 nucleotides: TGTGCCAGTAGTCCCGGGACAGGGGGCTTGGGTGGCTACACCTTC. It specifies CASSPGTGGLGGYTF.

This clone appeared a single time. The CDR3 here is CATSTDRAAEKLFF. CDR3 DNA: TGTGCCACCAGCACAGACAGGGCAGCTGAAAAACTGTTTTTT. This chain joins TRBV15 and TRBJ1-4, with TRBD1 matching over 7 bases. Looked up from germline, CDR1 is LNHNV and CDR2 is YYDKDF (reference sequence). With 4 bases clipped from V and 7 bases from J, the junction kept 6 bases outside the gene matches. This CDR3 comprises 14 residues.

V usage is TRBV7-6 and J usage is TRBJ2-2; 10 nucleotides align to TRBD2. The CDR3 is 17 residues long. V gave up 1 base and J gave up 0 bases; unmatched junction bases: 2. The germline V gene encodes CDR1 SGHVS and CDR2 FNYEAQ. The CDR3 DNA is TGTGCCAGCAGCTTAGTAGCGGGGGGCCCGAACACCGGGGAGCTGTTTTTT. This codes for CASSLVAGGPNTGELFF.

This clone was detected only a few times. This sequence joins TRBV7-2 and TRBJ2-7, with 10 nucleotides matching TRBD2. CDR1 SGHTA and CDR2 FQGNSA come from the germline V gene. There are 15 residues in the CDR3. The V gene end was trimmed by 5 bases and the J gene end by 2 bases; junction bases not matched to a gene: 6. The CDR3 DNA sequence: TGTGCCAGCAGCCCTCGAGCGGGAGGGCCCTACGAGCAGTACTTC. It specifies CASSPRAGGPYEQYF.

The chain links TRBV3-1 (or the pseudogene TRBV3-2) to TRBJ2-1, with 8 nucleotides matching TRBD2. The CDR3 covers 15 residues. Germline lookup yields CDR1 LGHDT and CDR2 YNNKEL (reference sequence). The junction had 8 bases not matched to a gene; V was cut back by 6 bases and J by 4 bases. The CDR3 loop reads CASSHTSGVYNEQFF. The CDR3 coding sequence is TGTGCCAGCAGTCATACTAGCGGAGTTTACAATGAGCAGTTCTTC.

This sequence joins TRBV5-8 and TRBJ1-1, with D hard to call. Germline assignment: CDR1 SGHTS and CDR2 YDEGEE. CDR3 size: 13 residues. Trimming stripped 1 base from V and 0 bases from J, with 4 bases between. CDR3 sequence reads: CASSLQMNTEAFF. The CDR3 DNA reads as TGTGCCAGCAGCTTGCAGATGAACACTGAAGCTTTCTTT.

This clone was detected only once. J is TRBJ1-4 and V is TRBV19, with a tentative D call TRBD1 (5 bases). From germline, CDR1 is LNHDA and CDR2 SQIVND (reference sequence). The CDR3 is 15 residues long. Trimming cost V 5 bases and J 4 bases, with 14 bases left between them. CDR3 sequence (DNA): TGTGCCAGTAGTCCCGACCGGGGGAATAATGAAAAACTGTTTTTT. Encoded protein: CASSPDRGNNEKLFF.

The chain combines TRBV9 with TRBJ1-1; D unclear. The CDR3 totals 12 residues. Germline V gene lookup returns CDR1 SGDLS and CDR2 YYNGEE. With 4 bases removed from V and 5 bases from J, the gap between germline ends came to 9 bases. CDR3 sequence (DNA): TGTGCCAGCAGCACTAGTGGAACTGAAGCTTTCTTT. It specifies CASSTSGTEAFF. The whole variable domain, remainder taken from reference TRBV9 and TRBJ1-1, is DSGVTQTPKHLITATGQRVTLRCSPRSGDLSVYWYQQSLDQGLQFLIQYYNGEERAKGNILERFSAQQFPDLHSELNLSSLELGDSALYFCASSTSGTEAFFGQGTRLTVV.

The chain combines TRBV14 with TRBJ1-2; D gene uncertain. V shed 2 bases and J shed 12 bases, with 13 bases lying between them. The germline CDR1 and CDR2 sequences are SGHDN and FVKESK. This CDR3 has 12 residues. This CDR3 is CASSQNREGHTF. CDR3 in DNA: TGTGCCAGCAGCCAAAATAGAGAGGGCCACACCTTC. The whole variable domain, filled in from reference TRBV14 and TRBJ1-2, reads EAGVTQFPSHSVIEKGQTVTLRCDPISGHDNLYWYRRVMGKEIKFLLHFVKESKQDESGMPNNRFLAERTGGTYSTLKVQPAELEDSGVYFCASSQNREGHTFGSGTRLTVV.

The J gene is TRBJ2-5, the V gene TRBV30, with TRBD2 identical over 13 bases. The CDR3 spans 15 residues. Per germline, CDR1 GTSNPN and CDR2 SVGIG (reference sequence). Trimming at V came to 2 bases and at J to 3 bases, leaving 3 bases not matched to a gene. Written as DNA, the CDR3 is TGTGCCTGGAGTCCTGGACTAGCGGGAGAAGAGACCCAGTACTTC. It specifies CAWSPGLAGEETQYF.

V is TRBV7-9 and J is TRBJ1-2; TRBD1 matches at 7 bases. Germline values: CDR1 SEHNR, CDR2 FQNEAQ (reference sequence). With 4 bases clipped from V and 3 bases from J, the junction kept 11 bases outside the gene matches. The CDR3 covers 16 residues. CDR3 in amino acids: CASSSIPPGTDYGYTF. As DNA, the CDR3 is TGTGCCAGCAGCTCAATCCCCCCCGGGACAGACTATGGCTACACCTTC.

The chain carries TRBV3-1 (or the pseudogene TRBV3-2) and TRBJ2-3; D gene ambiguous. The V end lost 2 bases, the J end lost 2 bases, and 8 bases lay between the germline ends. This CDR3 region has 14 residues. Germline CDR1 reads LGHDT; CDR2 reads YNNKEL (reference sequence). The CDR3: CASSQPHNTDTQYF. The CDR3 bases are TGTGCCAGCAGCCAACCCCACAACACAGATACGCAGTATTTT.

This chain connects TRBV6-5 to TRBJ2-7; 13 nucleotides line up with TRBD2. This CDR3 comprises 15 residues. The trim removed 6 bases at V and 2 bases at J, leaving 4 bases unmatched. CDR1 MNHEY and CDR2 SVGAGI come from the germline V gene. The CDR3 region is CASSPLAGGTYEQYF. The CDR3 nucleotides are TGTGCCAGCAGCCCACTAGCGGGAGGGACCTACGAGCAGTACTTC.

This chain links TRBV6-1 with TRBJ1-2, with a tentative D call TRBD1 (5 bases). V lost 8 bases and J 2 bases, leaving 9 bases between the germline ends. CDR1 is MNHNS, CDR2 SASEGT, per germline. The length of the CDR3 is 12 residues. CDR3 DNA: TGTGCCAGCTGTAAGGGGAACTATGGCTACACCTTC. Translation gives CASCKGNYGYTF.

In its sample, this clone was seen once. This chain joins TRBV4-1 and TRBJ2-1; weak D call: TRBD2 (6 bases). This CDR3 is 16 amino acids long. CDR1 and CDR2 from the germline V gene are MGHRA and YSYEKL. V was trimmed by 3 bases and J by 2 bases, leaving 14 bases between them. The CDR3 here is CASSQAGWGAYNEQFF. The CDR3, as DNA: TGCGCCAGCAGCCAGGCCGGATGGGGGGCCTACAATGAGCAGTTCTTC.

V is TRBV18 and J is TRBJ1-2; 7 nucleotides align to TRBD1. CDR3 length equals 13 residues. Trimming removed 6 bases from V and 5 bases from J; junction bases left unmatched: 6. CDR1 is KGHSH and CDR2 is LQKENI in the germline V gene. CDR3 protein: CASSPTGRYGYTF. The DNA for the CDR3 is TGTGCCAGCTCCCCGACAGGGCGGTATGGCTACACCTTC.

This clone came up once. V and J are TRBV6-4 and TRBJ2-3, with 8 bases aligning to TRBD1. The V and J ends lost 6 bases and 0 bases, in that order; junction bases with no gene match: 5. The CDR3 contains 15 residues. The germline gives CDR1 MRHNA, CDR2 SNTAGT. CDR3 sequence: CASSRQGASTDTQYF. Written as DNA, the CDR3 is TGTGCCAGCAGCCGCCAGGGGGCTAGCACAGATACGCAGTATTTT.